This TCR beta chain stems from a study of regulatory T cells in long-lasting Graves disease. As for the study in general: Graves' patients, diagnosed recently, had received antithyroid drugs under 3 months. General study findings and limits: Persistent-disease Graves' patients showed less TCR diversity than new cases. When disease was persistent, TRBV28, TRBJ1-2 and TRBJ2-5 were the favored segments.

This CDR3 region has 13 residues. Germline CDR1 and CDR2: SGDLS and YYNGEE. The ends lost 2 bases at V and 8 bases at J; junction bases unmatched: 4. This clonotype was seen ten or more times. As yet, its antigen is unknown. Documented time point: newly diagnosed GD, antithyroid drugs for less than 3 months. Making the TCR library involved RNA that had been extracted from PBMCs. A peripheral blood sample, around 8.6 milliliters in volume, was drawn into EDTA tubes. Relying on iRepertoire HTBI primers and Arm-PCR of CDR3 regions, the team built TCR beta libraries. TCRdb ran MiXCR on the multiplex PCR reads and lists one entry per CDR3 protein. The table has approximately 230,000 distinct CDR3 sequences, around 17% seen once.

Sample: peripheral blood mononuclear cells (PBMCs), taken at new diagnosis, from a patient treated with antithyroid drugs. The TCR comes from a female donor with Graves disease. The chain combines TRBV9 with TRBJ1-2, with 9 bases matching TRBD1. The CDR3 nucleotides read TGTGCCAGCAGCGTGTCACAGGGGGCGGGCTACACCTTC. Translated, it gives CASSVSQGAGYTF.